This is a list of T cell receptor beta chains from one sample in a study of TIL therapy for anti-PD-1-resistant metastatic lung cancer. Generated by immunoSEQ multiplex PCR, the TCRdb table keeps only in-frame clones and is missing some. This sample has 60,000 or so clones; about two thirds occur once, and the top ten carry less than 8%. The source was blood, collected at baseline. These receptors were collected from a person between 25 and 80 years old with non-small cell lung cancer. The CDR3 runs from the conserved cysteine through the conserved F or W. D genes are given only for firm matches. Only some rows state a clone size, as once, few, many or a class for expanded clones.

j_call: TRBJ2-6; v_call: TRBV10-3; clone_size: once; d_call: NA; cdr3_nt: TGTGCCATCAGAGTGGGGATCTCTGGGGCCAACGTCCTGACTTTC; cdr3_aa: CAIRVGISGANVLTF
j_call: TRBJ1-1; v_call: TRBV2; clone_size: NA; d_call: TRBD1; cdr3_nt: TGTGCCAGCGGGGGGGACAGGAACACTGAAGCTTTCTTT; cdr3_aa: CASGGDRNTEAFF
j_call: TRBJ1-4; v_call: TRBV11-2; clone_size: NA; d_call: NA; cdr3_nt: TGTGCCAGCAGCTTAGCGGGGGCTAATGAAAAACTGTTTTTT; cdr3_aa: CASSLAGANEKLFF
j_call: TRBJ1-6; v_call: TRBV6-1; clone_size: NA; d_call: TRBD1; cdr3_nt: TGTGCCAGCAGTGAAGCTGCGGGACAGGGCAGGTCACCCCTCCACTTT; cdr3_aa: CASSEAAGQGRSPLHF
j_call: TRBJ2-1; v_call: TRBV5-1; clone_size: once; d_call: TRBD2; cdr3_nt: TGCGCCAGCAGCTTGGTACTAGCGGGAAAAGAGTATGAGCAGTTCTTC; cdr3_aa: CASSLVLAGKEYEQFF
j_call: TRBJ2-7; v_call: TRBV5-1; clone_size: NA; d_call: NA; cdr3_nt: TGCGCCAGCAGCCTGGTGGTAGCGGCACCCTACGAGCAGTACTTC; cdr3_aa: CASSLVVAAPYEQYF
j_call: TRBJ2-5; v_call: TRBV10-3; clone_size: NA; d_call: TRBD1; cdr3_nt: TGTGCCATCGCGGACAGGGTGGAGACCCAGTACTTC; cdr3_aa: CAIADRVETQYF
j_call: TRBJ2-3; v_call: TRBV27; clone_size: NA; d_call: TRBD1; cdr3_nt: TGTGCCAGCACCAGACAGGGGCCCGGGTATACGCAGTATTTT; cdr3_aa: CASTRQGPGYTQYF
j_call: TRBJ2-2; v_call: TRBV11-2; clone_size: NA; d_call: NA; cdr3_nt: TGTGCCAGCAGCTTCACCTTAGGGGCCGGGGAGCTGTTTTTT; cdr3_aa: CASSFTLGAGELFF
j_call: TRBJ2-2; v_call: TRBV5-5; clone_size: NA; d_call: NA; cdr3_nt: TGTGCCAGCAGCCTATCGACGGGCTCCGGGGAGCTGTTTTTT; cdr3_aa: CASSLSTGSGELFF
j_call: TRBJ2-2; v_call: TRBV7-2; clone_size: once; d_call: NA; cdr3_nt: TGTGCCAGCACGACAAGCTGGCTCACCGGGGAGCTGTTTTTT; cdr3_aa: CASTTSWLTGELFF
j_call: TRBJ1-5; v_call: TRBV28; clone_size: NA; d_call: TRBD1; cdr3_nt: TGTGCCAGCAGTTTTTGGCAGGGGGAGCCCCAGCATTTT; cdr3_aa: CASSFWQGEPQHF
j_call: TRBJ2-5; v_call: TRBV5-1; clone_size: NA; d_call: NA; cdr3_nt: TGCGCCAGCAGCTACATCCTGGGCGAGGAGACCCAGTACTTC; cdr3_aa: CASSYILGEETQYF
j_call: TRBJ2-1; v_call: TRBV5-1; clone_size: NA; d_call: NA; cdr3_nt: TGCGCCAGCTCTCCGAATGAGGGTGAGCAGTTCTTC; cdr3_aa: CASSPNEGEQFF
j_call: TRBJ2-7; v_call: TRBV11-2; clone_size: NA; d_call: TRBD1; cdr3_nt: TGTGCCAGCAGCGCCCGGGACAGGGGGTTGAGCGAGCAGTACTTC; cdr3_aa: CASSARDRGLSEQYF
j_call: TRBJ1-2; v_call: TRBV5-4; clone_size: NA; d_call: NA; cdr3_nt: TGTGCCAGCAGCTTGGGACCCCGATTATTCGCCTTC; cdr3_aa: CASSLGPRLFAF
j_call: TRBJ2-5; v_call: TRBV19; clone_size: NA; d_call: NA; cdr3_nt: TGTGCCAGTGGTTGGGGGGTGAAGGAGACCCAGTACTTC; cdr3_aa: CASGWGVKETQYF
j_call: TRBJ2-7; v_call: TRBV29-1; clone_size: NA; d_call: TRBD1; cdr3_nt: TGCAGCGTTGCCCCGGGACAGGGGGTTCGCTACGAGCAGTACTTC; cdr3_aa: CSVAPGQGVRYEQYF
j_call: TRBJ2-1; v_call: TRBV7-9; clone_size: NA; d_call: TRBD1; cdr3_nt: TGTGCCAGCACCCCCCGGGCAGGGGGCTCCTACAATGAGCAGTTCTTC; cdr3_aa: CASTPRAGGSYNEQFF
j_call: TRBJ2-6; v_call: TRBV5-1; clone_size: once; d_call: NA; cdr3_nt: TGCGCCAGCAGCTCCAGGGCCACCTCTGGGGCCAACGTCCTGACTTTC; cdr3_aa: CASSSRATSGANVLTF
j_call: TRBJ2-5; v_call: TRBV2; clone_size: NA; d_call: NA; cdr3_nt: TGTGCCAGCAGTGAATCAGCGAAGACGGAGACCCAGTACTTC; cdr3_aa: CASSESAKTETQYF
j_call: TRBJ2-3; v_call: TRBV6-5; clone_size: NA; d_call: TRBD2; cdr3_nt: TGTGCCAGCAGTTACATCCAGCGGGAGTGGGATACGCAGTATTTT; cdr3_aa: CASSYIQREWDTQYF
j_call: TRBJ2-5; v_call: TRBV10-1; clone_size: NA; d_call: NA; cdr3_nt: TGCGCCACCCAGACCGGGATCCAAGAGACCCAGTACTTC; cdr3_aa: CATQTGIQETQYF
j_call: TRBJ2-7; v_call: TRBV19; clone_size: NA; d_call: NA; cdr3_nt: TGTGCCAGTAGTCCGGGACACAGGGTGGACGAGCAGTACTTC; cdr3_aa: CASSPGHRVDEQYF
j_call: TRBJ1-2; v_call: TRBV19; clone_size: once; d_call: NA; cdr3_nt: TGTGCCAGTAGTCCACGTTTTCTTAATGGCTACACCTTC; cdr3_aa: CASSPRFLNGYTF